This T cell receptor (beta chain) comes out of a study of cytomegalovirus exposure and HLA in healthy donors. Data came from immunoSEQ multiplex PCR; TCRdb stores just in-frame clones and leaves some out. This table holds around 150,000 clones, about four fifths found once. Notes on the study in general: A list of 150 or so TCR beta chains associated with cytomegalovirus was given.

Trimming took off 3 bases at V and 5 bases at J, with 5 bases between the two ends. Germline CDR1 reads KGHSH; CDR2 reads LQKENI. This CDR3 contains 11 residues. Comments on this clone: Its specificity is unknown.

The J gene is TRBJ2-7, the V gene TRBV18; D call uncertain. The sequencing input was PBMCs. This receptor was taken from a man aged 30 to 45 in good health and CMV-seropositive. The CDR3 nucleotides read TGTGCCAGCTCACCGGAGAACGAGCAGTACTTC. This sequence encodes CASSPENEQYF.